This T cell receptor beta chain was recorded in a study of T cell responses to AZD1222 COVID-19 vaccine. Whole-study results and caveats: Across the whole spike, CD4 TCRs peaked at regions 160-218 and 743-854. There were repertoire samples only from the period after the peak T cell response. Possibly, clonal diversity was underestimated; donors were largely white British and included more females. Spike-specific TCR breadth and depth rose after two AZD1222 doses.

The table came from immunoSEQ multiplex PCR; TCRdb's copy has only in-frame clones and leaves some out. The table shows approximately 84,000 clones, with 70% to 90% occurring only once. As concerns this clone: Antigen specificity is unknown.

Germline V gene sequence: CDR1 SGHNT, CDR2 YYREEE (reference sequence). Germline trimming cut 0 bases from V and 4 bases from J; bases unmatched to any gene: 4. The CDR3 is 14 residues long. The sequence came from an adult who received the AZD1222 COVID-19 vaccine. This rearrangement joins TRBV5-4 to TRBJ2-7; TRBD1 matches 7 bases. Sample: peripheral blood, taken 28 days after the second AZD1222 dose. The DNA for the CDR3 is TGTGCCAGCAGCTTGGGGGACAGTCCTTACGAGCAGTACTTC. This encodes CASSLGDSPYEQYF.